A selection of T cell receptor beta chains follows, all from one sample in a study of cytomegalovirus exposure and HLA in healthy donors. Measured with immunoSEQ multiplex PCR; TCRdb has only the in-frame clones, and not every one. Among roughly 300,000 clones listed, 70% to 90% were seen once. The sequencing input was PBMCs. These receptors were taken from a woman aged 18-29 years in good health and CMV-seronegative. Both conserved end residues are part of each CDR3. The D gene is left open where the match is weak. Some rows mark clone size as missing; the rest say once, few, many or name a class of expanded clone.

j_call d_call clone_size v_call cdr3_nt cdr3_aa
TRBJ2-1 - once TRBV16 TGTGCCAGCAGCCAACCCGGTTGGAGTGAGCAGTTCTTC CASSQPGWSEQFF
TRBJ1-6 TRBD1 once TRBV5-1 TGCGCCAGCAGCGTGGACAGGGGTGATTCACCCCTCCACTTT CASSVDRGDSPLHF
TRBJ2-7 TRBD2 - TRBV7-9 TGTGCCAGCAGCAAAACAGGGACTAGCGGACCCCCCTACGAGCAGTACTTC CASSKTGTSGPPYEQYF
TRBJ2-1 TRBD1 - TRBV7-3 TGTGCCAGCAGTTCGGGACAGGCATACCGGAATGAGCAGTTCTTC CASSSGQAYRNEQFF
TRBJ2-1 - once TRBV5-1 TGCGCCAGCAGCCCAGAAGGGGCGGGGTACAATGAGCAGTTCTTC CASSPEGAGYNEQFF
TRBJ2-7 - - TRBV5-6 TGTGCCAGCAGCTTTCCGGGGGGCATGGTCTACGAGCAGTACTTC CASSFPGGMVYEQYF
TRBJ1-1 - - TRBV29-1 TGCAGCGTTGAATCCCCGGGATGGGACACTGAAGCTTTCTTT CSVESPGWDTEAFF
TRBJ1-5 TRBD1 - TRBV28 TGTGCCAGCAGCCGCGACAGGGTTACTCAGCCCCAGCATTTT CASSRDRVTQPQHF
TRBJ2-5 - - TRBV28 TGTGCCAGCAGTTTATTCAGGGTGGAAGAGACCCAGTACTTC CASSLFRVEETQYF
TRBJ1-3 TRBD1 - TRBV6-5 TGTGCCAGCAGTACCGACAGGGGGAGAGGAAACACCATATATTTT CASSTDRGRGNTIYF
TRBJ2-7 TRBD2 - TRBV11-2 TGTGCCAGCAGGCCTCTCACTAGCGGGAGATCCTACGAGCAGTACTTC CASRPLTSGRSYEQYF
TRBJ1-4 TRBD1 once TRBV10-2 TGCGCCAGCAGTGAAGGGGACAGGGGCGAAAAACTGTTTTTT CASSEGDRGEKLFF
TRBJ2-1 TRBD2 - TRBV27 TGTGCCAGCAGTTTAACTAGCGGGGCCAACAATGAGCAGTTCTTC CASSLTSGANNEQFF
TRBJ2-3 - - TRBV7-3 TGTGCCAGCAGCTCAACGGGACTAGATACGCAGTATTTT CASSSTGLDTQYF
TRBJ2-6 TRBD1 - TRBV28 TGTGCCAGCAGCCCCTGGGACAGCCGCTCTGGGGCCAACGTCCTGACTTTC CASSPWDSRSGANVLTF
TRBJ2-5 TRBD1 - TRBV11-3 TGTGCCAGCAGCTTAGGGGGCGGACAGGGGAAAAGTCCCCAGTACTTC CASSLGGGQGKSPQYF
TRBJ2-1 TRBD2 - TRBV9 TGTGCCAGCAGCTTAGGGCGGGAGGGCCTCTACAATGAGCAGTTCTTC CASSLGREGLYNEQFF
TRBJ2-5 - - TRBV6-1 TGTGCCAGCAGTGAGGGACTCGGAGAGACCCAGTACTTC CASSEGLGETQYF
TRBJ2-5 - once TRBV28 TGTGCCAGCAGTTTTGTCGTCGGAGAGACCCAGTACTTC CASSFVVGETQYF
TRBJ2-7 - - TRBV2 TGTGCCAGCATTGGCGCGGGATACGAGCAGTACTTC CASIGAGYEQYF
TRBJ2-3 - - TRBV19 TGTGCCAGTAGTGTACGGACAGTCCCCCCAGATACGCAGTATTTT CASSVRTVPPDTQYF
TRBJ2-7 - - TRBV30 TGTGCCTGGAGTGTACTCGGGATAAACTCCTACGAGCAGTACTTC CAWSVLGINSYEQYF
TRBJ2-7 TRBD2 - TRBV6-6 TGTGCCAGCAGTTACCAACTAGCGGGAGGTACTTACGAGCAGTACTTC CASSYQLAGGTYEQYF
TRBJ1-3 - once TRBV6-5 TGTGCCAGCAGTTACGGACAGAATTCTGGAAACACCATATATTTT CASSYGQNSGNTIYF
TRBJ2-7 TRBD2 - TRBV2 TGTGCCAGCACCCCGAGACTAGCGGGAGCGGTCTACGAGCAGTACTTC CASTPRLAGAVYEQYF
TRBJ1-2 - - TRBV7-9 TGTGCCAGCAGCCTTAGGACGGCTTCAGGGGCTAACTATGGCTACACCTTC CASSLRTASGANYGYTF
TRBJ2-1 TRBD2 - TRBV4-3 TGCGCCAGCAGCCAAGGTGGGACTAGCGGGAGGAGGAATGAGCAGTTCTTC CASSQGGTSGRRNEQFF
TRBJ2-7 - - TRBV2 TGTGCCAGCAGTGAATACGGTGCCTACGAGCAGTACTTC CASSEYGAYEQYF
TRBJ2-7 TRBD1 - TRBV5-1 TGCGCCAGCAGAGCAGGGGGCACCTACGAGCAGTACTTC CASRAGGTYEQYF
TRBJ1-3 TRBD1 - TRBV28 TGTGCCAGCAGCCGAGACAGGGCGCTGTACTCTGGAAACACCATATATTTT CASSRDRALYSGNTIYF
TRBJ1-2 TRBD1 - TRBV6-5 TGTGCCAGCAGTACAGGGGATCAGTATGGCTACACCTTC CASSTGDQYGYTF
TRBJ2-7 TRBD1 - TRBV6-5 TGTGCCAGCTTTACTCGGACAGGAGACTCCTACGAGCAGTACTTC CASFTRTGDSYEQYF
TRBJ2-1 TRBD2 - TRBV28 TGTGCCAGCAGTTTTGGGGCGGGAGGATTGATTTACAATGAGCAGTTCTTC CASSFGAGGLIYNEQFF
TRBJ1-2 - - TRBV4-1 TGCGCCAGCAGCCGCCCGGGGTCCATCCTTGATGGCTACACCTTC CASSRPGSILDGYTF
TRBJ1-5 - - TRBV27 TGTGCCAGCTCACAGGGTAGCCAGCCCCAGCATTTT CASSQGSQPQHF
TRBJ1-5 - - TRBV5-1 TGCGCCAGCAGCCCCGACATTGGCAATCAGCCCCAGCATTTT CASSPDIGNQPQHF
TRBJ1-1 - once TRBV29-1 TGCAGCGTTAACCAAGGGAGGGGCGGTGAAGCTTTCTTT CSVNQGRGGEAFF
TRBJ2-5 TRBD1 - TRBV5-1 TGCGCCAGCAGCCCGGGGACAGGGGCGGAGGGAGAGACCCAGTACTTC CASSPGTGAEGETQYF
TRBJ2-7 - - TRBV6-6 TGTGCCAGCAGTTACCGGGACTCCGAGCAGTACTTC CASSYRDSEQYF
TRBJ2-3 TRBD1 - TRBV6-5 TGTGCCAGCAGTTACGCCCCCCTACAGGGGGATACGCAGTATTTT CASSYAPLQGDTQYF
TRBJ1-5 - once TRBV10-2 TGCGCCAGCAGTGACAGTGGCGGGTTTCATCAGCCCCAGCATTTT CASSDSGGFHQPQHF
TRBJ1-1 - - TRBV2 TGTGCCAGCAGTGAAAGCATCATGGGAGTTCCTGAAGCTTTCTTT CASSESIMGVPEAFF
TRBJ1-6 - many TRBV2 TGTGCCAGCTCAGGGAACAATTCACCCCTCCACTTT CASSGNNSPLHF
TRBJ2-1 TRBD2 once TRBV5-1 TGCGCCAGCAGCCCGGGGGGGGTCGGCGGTGATGAGCAGTTCTTC CASSPGGVGGDEQFF
TRBJ1-1 TRBD1 - TRBV5-1 TGCGCCAGCAGCAGGACACCGGGACAGGGGGGTGGGATGAACACTGAAGCTTTCTTT CASSRTPGQGGGMNTEAFF
TRBJ2-5 TRBD1 - TRBV5-1 TGCGCCAGCAGCTTTACCCCCCGGACAGGGGGCCAAGAGACCCAGTACTTC CASSFTPRTGGQETQYF
TRBJ1-5 TRBD1 - TRBV15 TGTGCCACCAGCAGAGAGAGGGGGCGTCATCAGCCCCAGCATTTT CATSRERGRHQPQHF
TRBJ2-6 - - TRBV2 TGTGCCAGCAGTGAAGCCGACAGGTTTTCTGGGGCCAACGTCCTGACTTTC CASSEADRFSGANVLTF
TRBJ2-7 - - TRBV18 TGTGCCAGCTCACCCTCGACGGGGGAGCAGTACTTC CASSPSTGEQYF
TRBJ2-5 TRBD1 - TRBV7-3 TGTGCCAGCAGCTTGGACAGGGCTAAGACCCAGTACTTC CASSLDRAKTQYF
TRBJ2-3 TRBD2 - TRBV28 TGTGCCACAAGTGGGAGGACTAGCGGGAGGTGGGACACAGATACGCAGTATTTT CATSGRTSGRWDTDTQYF
TRBJ2-3 TRBD2 - TRBV9 TGTGCCAGCAGCGTAGCTCTGAGCGGGAGGAGCACAGATACGCAGTATTTT CASSVALSGRSTDTQYF
TRBJ2-2 TRBD2 few TRBV19 TGTGCCAGTAGTATAGGACTAGCGGGAGGGCCCTCGGAGGCCGGGGAGCTGTTTTTT CASSIGLAGGPSEAGELFF
TRBJ2-4 TRBD1 - TRBV30 TGTGCCTGGCTTCGCCGGGACAGCAAAAACATTCAGTACTTC CAWLRRDSKNIQYF
TRBJ2-1 - - TRBV5-1 TGCGCCAGCAGCTCAAAGACAGACAATGAGCAGTTCTTC CASSSKTDNEQFF